Given below is one TCR beta chain in context. The antigen is undetermined. 5'-RACE, quantitative and with molecular barcodes, yielded the TCR beta libraries. TCRdb passed the 5' RACE reads through MiXCR, listing each CDR3 protein once. Here the sample spans 700,000 or so distinct CDR3 sequences, under 20% being singletons. This CDR3 has 14 residues. Germline CDR1 is SQVTM and CDR2 is ANQGSEA. Trimming took 5 bases from V and 4 from J; bases not matched to a gene: 4. These data belong to a study of CD8 T cells in ankylosing spondylitis. Study-wide results and limits: A TCR beta motif of roughly eight highly homologous variants appeared characteristic of ankylosing spondylitis blood. CD8+ cells made up the disease-linked clones, which were relatively rare in peripheral blood.

The V call is TRBV29-1, the J call TRBJ2-5, with 13 bases matching TRBD2. This receptor was taken from a male donor with ankylosing spondylitis. Sequencing was carried out using blood, either unsorted or a sorted T cell fraction (not recorded which). CDR3 sequence (DNA): TGCAGCGTTCTTGGACTAGCGGGAGTAGAGACCCAGTACTTC. Translation: CSVLGLAGVETQYF. Full variable domain (remainder filled in from reference TRBV29-1 and TRBJ2-5): SAVISQKPSRDICQRGTSLTIQCQVDSQVTMMFWYRQQPGQSLTLIATANQGSEATYESGFVIDKFPISRPNLTFSTLTVSNMSPEDSSIYLCSVLGLAGVETQYFGPGTRLLVL.